The 20 T cell receptor beta chains below were found in one sample sequenced in a study of blood T cell repertoires in COVID-19. Profiled with immunoSEQ multiplex PCR; TCRdb holds only in-frame clones, not every one. Of 100,000 or so clones in the sample, 82% were seen once. Sequenced material: peripheral blood. Every receptor here comes from an elderly man with acute or convalescent COVID-19.

Written as DNA, the CDR3 is TGTGCCAGCAGCCAAGTGCGAGGGACCGGGGAGCTGTTTTTT. It codes for CASSQVRGTGELFF. The V and J genes are TRBV14 and TRBJ2-2; perhaps TRBD2 as D (5 bases). The CDR3 runs to 14 residues. Germline-derived CDR1 and CDR2 are SGHDN and FVKESK. The V end was cut by 1 base, the J end by 5 bases, with 8 bases between. Looking up the rest from reference TRBV14 and TRBJ2-2 gives the full variable domain: EAGVTQFPSHSVIEKGQTVTLRCDPISGHDNLYWYRRVMGKEIKFLLHFVKESKQDESGMPNNRFLAERTGGTYSTLKVQPAELEDSGVYFCASSQVRGTGELFFGEGSRLTVL.

This clone occurred once. J is TRBJ2-1 and V is TRBV7-2; 13 bases are a match to TRBD2. The CDR3 is made up of 18 amino acids. Trimming cost V 2 bases and J 7 bases; bases outside gene matches: 11. The germline gives CDR1 SGHTA, CDR2 FQGNSA. CDR3 sequence (DNA): TGTGCCAGCAGCTTACCGGGACTAGCGGGACGTCCTAAGAATGAGCAGTTCTTC. Amino acids: CASSLPGLAGRPKNEQFF. The full variable domain, rest sourced from reference TRBV7-2 and TRBJ2-1, is GAGVSQSPSNKVTEKGKDVELRCDPISGHTALYWYRQSLGQGLEFLIYFQGNSAPDKSGLPSDRFSAERTGGSVSTLTIQRTQQEDSAVYLCASSLPGLAGRPKNEQFFGPGTRLTVL.

This chain uses TRBV5-1 with TRBJ1-1; D ambiguous. The CDR3 has 13 residues. Trimming pared 2 bases from V and 7 bases from J, leaving 12 bases between. Germline CDR1 is SGHRS and CDR2 is YFSETQ. CDR3 nucleotides: TGCGCCAGCAGCTTCTCGGGGAAATTTGAAGCTTTCTTT. It translates to CASSFSGKFEAFF.

The V and J genes are TRBV29-1 and TRBJ1-1; D gene uncertain. V dropped 6 bases and J dropped 4 bases, with 15 bases sitting between them. In germline, CDR1 is SQVTM, CDR2 ANQGSEA. This CDR3 spans 13 amino acids. The CDR3 loop is CSVQVTMGTEAFF. In nucleotides, the CDR3 is TGCAGCGTCCAGGTCACCATGGGCACTGAAGCTTTCTTT.

The chain recombines TRBV19 with TRBJ1-1; D unclear. Trimming pared 1 base from V and 1 base from J, leaving 13 bases between. The CDR3 length is 16 residues. Germline CDR1 reads LNHDA; CDR2 reads SQIVND (reference sequence). DNA for the CDR3: TGTGCCAGTAGTATAGGGCTACAGTACCCGAACACTGAAGCTTTCTTT. As protein: CASSIGLQYPNTEAFF.

The V call is TRBV28, the J call TRBJ2-7; 9 nucleotides line up with TRBD1. In germline, CDR1 is MDHEN, CDR2 SYDVKM. The CDR3 runs to 13 residues. V was pared by 5 bases and J by 5 bases, with 4 bases of the junction left unmatched. The CDR3, as DNA: TGTGCCAGCAGTCTACAGGGGGCCCACGAGCAGTACTTC. This encodes CASSLQGAHEQYF.

DNA for the CDR3: TGTGCCAGCAGGGGGGGGGCTAGCGGGCCAACCTACAATGAGCAGTTCTTC. Its protein is CASRGGASGPTYNEQFF. The chain is built from TRBV11-2 and TRBJ2-1, with 8 bases aligning to TRBD2. The V and J ends lost 6 bases and 2 bases, in that order; junction bases with no gene match: 12. The CDR3 contains 17 residues. Germline CDR1 and CDR2: SGHAT and FQNNGV.

This clone turned up a few times. The chain joins TRBV7-9 to TRBJ1-1; weak D call: TRBD1 (6 bases). The V and J ends lost 5 bases and 3 bases respectively, with 16 bases between them. The CDR3 loop spans 15 amino acids. Germline V lookup: CDR1 SEHNR, CDR2 FQNEAQ (reference sequence). CDR3 DNA sequence: TGTGCCAGCAGCCCTTTAAGGGGGAGAGACACTGAAGCTTTCTTT. Translated, it gives CASSPLRGRDTEAFF.

This chain links TRBV12-3 or TRBV12-4 with TRBJ2-7; D might be TRBD2 (5 bases). The CDR3 is 11 amino acids. The V gene lost 0 bases and the J gene lost 9 bases, with 6 bases spanning the gap. The CDR3 coding sequence is TGTGCCAGCAGTTTAGCAGGGAGGCAGTACTTC. Its translation: CASSLAGRQYF.

CDR3 protein: CASSLATNNEQFF. For the CDR3, the DNA is TGCGCCAGCAGCTTGGCCACAAACAATGAGCAGTTCTTC. The chain links TRBV5-1 to TRBJ2-1; no clear D. The ends were cut back, 0 bases at V and 5 bases at J, with 6 bases in the middle. Germline V lookup: CDR1 SGHRS, CDR2 YFSETQ. This CDR3 region has 13 residues.

The chain couples TRBV7-2 to TRBJ2-5; 11 nucleotides agree with TRBD2. The CDR3 contains 17 residues. The ends lost 5 bases at V and 4 bases at J; junction bases unmatched: 12. Looked up from germline, CDR1 is SGHTA and CDR2 is FQGNSA. CDR3 sequence reads: CASSPRTSGLRGETQYF. Here the CDR3 DNA reads TGTGCCAGCAGCCCCCGGACTAGCGGGTTGAGGGGAGAGACCCAGTACTTC.

This chain connects TRBV9 to TRBJ2-1; TRBD2 matches 11 bases. The CDR3 runs 15 residues. Germline assignment: CDR1 SGDLS and CDR2 YYNGEE. The ends lost 0 bases at V and 6 bases at J; junction bases unmatched: 2. CDR3 coding DNA: TGTGCCAGCAGCGTAGTTAGCGGGAGGGCCAATGAGCAGTTCTTC. This sequence encodes CASSVVSGRANEQFF.

The V call is TRBV11-3, the J call TRBJ1-6; no clear D. V lost 1 base to trimming and J lost 6 bases, with 4 bases between them. The germline gives CDR1 SGHNT, CDR2 YENEEA. CDR3 length: 13 amino acids. The CDR3 DNA reads TGTGCCAGCAGCTTAGGAGCTAATTCACCCCTCCACTTT. It encodes CASSLGANSPLHF.

This clone has a handful of counts. The CDR3 region has the DNA TGTGCCAGCAGCCAAGATCACATATATTTT. Its translation: CASSQDHIYF. The J gene is TRBJ1-3, the V gene TRBV3-1 (or the pseudogene TRBV3-2); D uncertain. Trimming took 0 bases from V and 12 from J, leaving 3 bases between them. This CDR3 has 10 residues. CDR1 is LGHDT and CDR2 is YNNKEL in the germline V gene (reference sequence).

The genes are TRBV19 and TRBJ2-1; weak D call: TRBD1 (5 bases). Germline V gene lookup returns CDR1 LNHDA and CDR2 SQIVND (reference sequence). The length of the CDR3 is 14 residues. Trimming removed 6 bases at V and 1 base at J, with 10 bases between. The CDR3 DNA is TGTGCCAGTAGCCAAGGGGTTTCCTACAATGAGCAGTTCTTC. Translating gives CASSQGVSYNEQFF.

This clone was recorded only once. The chain links TRBV27 to TRBJ2-7; D perhaps matches TRBD1 (6 bases). V was shortened by 6 bases and J by 0 bases, with 12 bases between the two germline ends. CDR1 and CDR2 from the germline V gene are MNHEY and SMNVEV (reference sequence). This CDR3 has 14 residues. The CDR3 region has the DNA TGTGCCAGCAGGCCACCACAGGGCTCCTACGAGCAGTACTTC. Protein product: CASRPPQGSYEQYF.

The chain couples TRBV7-2 to TRBJ2-7; 9 positions agree with TRBD1. The V gene end was trimmed by 5 bases and the J gene end by 7 bases; junction bases not matched to a gene: 12. Germline V gives CDR1 SGHTA, CDR2 FQGNSA. This CDR3 contains 15 residues. CDR3 in amino acids: CASSPPGQGGREQYF. CDR3 sequence (DNA): TGTGCCAGCAGCCCACCGGGACAGGGAGGGAGGGAGCAGTACTTC. The whole variable domain, remainder taken from reference TRBV7-2 and TRBJ2-7, is GAGVSQSPSNKVTEKGKDVELRCDPISGHTALYWYRQSLGQGLEFLIYFQGNSAPDKSGLPSDRFSAERTGGSVSTLTIQRTQQEDSAVYLCASSPPGQGGREQYFGPGTRLTVT.

V usage is TRBV5-1 and J usage is TRBJ1-2; 7 nucleotides align to TRBD1. The germline CDR1 and CDR2 sequences are SGHRS and YFSETQ. Unmatched junction bases numbered 4, after V lost 5 bases and J lost 0 bases. CDR3 length: 14 residues. CDR3 DNA: TGCGCCAGCAGTACGGGGACAGCTAACTATGGCTACACCTTC. This gives the protein CASSTGTANYGYTF. The full variable domain, its missing parts supplied by reference TRBV5-1 and TRBJ1-2, is KAGVTQTPRYLIKTRGQQVTLSCSPISGHRSVSWYQQTPGQGLQFLFEYFSETQRNKGNFPGRFSGRQFSNSRSEMNVSTLELGDSALYLCASSTGTANYGYTFGSGTRLTVV.

V usage is TRBV5-4 and J usage is TRBJ2-2; TRBD1 matches at 9 bases. Germline CDR1 is SGHNT and CDR2 is YYREEE (reference sequence). This CDR3 comprises 17 residues. V lost 1 base, J lost 0 bases, and 4 bases stayed unmatched. This CDR3 is CASSLSTGGPNTGELFF. In nucleotides, the CDR3 is TGTGCCAGCAGCTTGTCGACAGGGGGACCGAACACCGGGGAGCTGTTTTTT.

The chain joins TRBV19 to TRBJ1-5; 7 bases line up with TRBD1. From germline, CDR1 is LNHDA and CDR2 SQIVND (reference sequence). With 10 bases clipped from V and 0 bases from J, the junction kept 6 bases outside the gene matches. The CDR3 is 14 residues long. CDR3 sequence reads: CATQGQHSNQPQHF. The CDR3 DNA is TGTGCCACCCAGGGACAGCATAGCAATCAGCCCCAGCATTTT.